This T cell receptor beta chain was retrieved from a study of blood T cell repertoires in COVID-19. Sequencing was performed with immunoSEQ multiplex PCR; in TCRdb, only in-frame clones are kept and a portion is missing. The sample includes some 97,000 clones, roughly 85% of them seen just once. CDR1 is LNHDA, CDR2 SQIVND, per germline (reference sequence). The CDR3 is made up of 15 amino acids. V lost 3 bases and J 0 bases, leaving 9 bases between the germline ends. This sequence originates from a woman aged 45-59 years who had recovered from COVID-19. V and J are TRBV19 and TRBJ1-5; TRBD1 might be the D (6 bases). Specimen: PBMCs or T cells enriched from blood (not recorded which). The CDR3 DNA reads TGTGCCAGTAGTATGGTGGGGGCTAGCAATCAGCCCCAGCATTTT. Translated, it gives CASSMVGASNQPQHF.